This T cell receptor (beta chain) was recovered during a study of post-analysis software for immune sequencing data. Remarks on this clonotype: Its antigen is not known.

Prepared libraries of TCR beta cDNA carried unique molecular identifiers. TCRdb redid the calling of the PCR reads with MiXCR, one entry per CDR3 protein. Of about 770,000 distinct CDR3 sequences listed, around 42% were seen once; the top ten hold roughly 4.9%. Germline CDR1 and CDR2: MDHEN and SYDVKM. CDR3 length: 17 residues. V lost 5 bases to trimming and J lost 0 bases; unmatched junction nucleotides: 6. Findings of the study overall: Five or six TRBV segments appeared more often in patients than in controls, and TRBV5-6, TRBV5-1 and TRBV20-1 were among these.

The V and J genes are TRBV28 and TRBJ2-1; 11 bases match TRBD2. This sequence was found in a girl aged 10-17 years with multiple sclerosis. Material for sequencing was blood. The DNA of the CDR3 is TGTGCCAGCAGTATTCCGACTAGCGGGAACTCCTACAATGAGCAGTTCTTC. Amino acids: CASSIPTSGNSYNEQFF.